This T cell receptor beta chain emerged from a study of vaccination and CD4 T cells after COVID-19. Across the whole study: The authors exposed cells to overlapping spike peptides derived from SARS-CoV-2, HCoV-NL63, HCoV-OC43 and HCoV-229E.

About this clonotype: Its matching antigen is unknown.

The Oncomine TCR Beta short-read assay was what sequenced the DNA obtained from cultured CD4+ T cells. In TCRdb, the PCR reads were re-called with MiXCR into one record per CDR3 protein. Counted here are 15,000 to 20,000 distinct CDR3 sequences, approximately 70% occurring once; the ten biggest clones make up around 5.4%. Treatment meaning: roughly 11-day PBMC culture with coronavirus spike peptide pools or control peptides (ViraFEST assay). Negative selection recovered the CD4+ T cells once they had spent about eleven days in culture. The CDR3 runs to 19 residues. From germline, CDR1 is LNHNV and CDR2 YYDKDF (reference sequence). Unmatched junction bases numbered 16, after V lost 3 bases and J lost 0 bases.

The source is a human donor who had recovered from COVID-19. The specimen was CD4+ T cells from blood, cultured in vitro. The J gene is TRBJ2-7, the V gene TRBV15; 8 bases align to TRBD2. The CDR3 DNA follows: TGTGCCACCAGCAGGGAGGAATACGCACTAGCGGATAGCTCCTACGAGCAGTACTTC. Translated: CATSREEYALADSSYEQYF.